Below, 21 T cell receptor beta chains from the same sample are listed, as sequenced in a study of blood T cell repertoires in COVID-19. This table comes from immunoSEQ multiplex PCR, and its TCRdb copy is limited to in-frame clones, with some not included. The sample carries more than 110,000 clones, 70% to 90% recorded once. The sequenced sample was PBMCs or T cells enriched from blood (not recorded which). The receptors shown here come from a man in his fifties who had recovered from COVID-19.

The rearrangement joins TRBV5-1 to TRBJ1-2, with TRBD1 matching 9 bases. Losses at the gene ends were 3 bases for V and 5 bases for J; bases not matched to a gene: 5. CDR3 length: 14 amino acids. Germline-derived CDR1 and CDR2 are SGHRS and YFSETQ. The CDR3 spells CASSSNRGPYGYTF. Written as DNA, the CDR3 is TGCGCCAGCAGCTCAAACAGGGGGCCTTATGGCTACACCTTC.

V gene TRBV28 combines with J gene TRBJ2-1; D is perhaps TRBD1 (7 bases). The V gene's germline CDR1 is MDHEN and CDR2 SYDVKM. The CDR3 loop spans 12 amino acids. Deletions cut 11 bases from V and 7 bases from J, with 15 bases between. The CDR3 loop reads CASNSGGNEQFF. The CDR3, as DNA: TGTGCCTCCAACTCAGGGGGGAATGAGCAGTTCTTC.

This clone was picked up one time. The chain links TRBV18 to TRBJ2-2; 7 positions match TRBD2. Germline values: CDR1 KGHSH, CDR2 LQKENI. The CDR3 covers 16 residues. The trim removed 0 bases at V and 3 bases at J, leaving 4 bases unmatched. Here the CDR3 reads CASSPPAGADTGELFF. Written as DNA, the CDR3 is TGTGCCAGCTCACCACCGGCGGGAGCAGACACCGGGGAGCTGTTTTTT.

The V gene is TRBV3-1 (or the pseudogene TRBV3-2), the J gene TRBJ2-7; D not certain. Trimming shortened V by 1 base and J by 0 bases, and 7 bases separated the two germline ends. CDR1 is LGHDT, CDR2 YNNKEL, per germline (reference sequence). This CDR3 has 14 amino acids. Here the CDR3 DNA reads TGTGCCAGCAGCCAAGTTTATCCCTCCTACGAGCAGTACTTC. Translating it yields CASSQVYPSYEQYF.

This chain connects TRBV5-1 to TRBJ1-4, with 8 bases aligning to TRBD1. Germline V lookup: CDR1 SGHRS, CDR2 YFSETQ. The V segment lost 4 bases and the J segment 6 bases; nucleotides outside the gene matches: 5. This CDR3 region has 14 residues. The CDR3 is CASSEGQEDEKLFF. In DNA, the CDR3 is TGCGCCAGCAGCGAGGGACAGGAAGATGAAAAACTGTTTTTT.

This chain uses TRBV28 with TRBJ2-1; TRBD1 agrees at 8 bases. Looked up from germline, CDR1 is MDHEN and CDR2 is SYDVKM. The CDR3 contains 15 residues. V gave up 9 bases and J gave up 9 bases; unmatched junction bases: 16. CDR3 residues: CASTRRDRRPGEQFF. For the CDR3, the DNA is TGTGCCAGTACCCGAAGGGACAGGAGGCCCGGTGAGCAGTTCTTC.

This sequence joins TRBV28 and TRBJ2-1; no clear D. Between the trimmed V and J ends, which lost 10 bases and 6 bases, there was a span of 19 bases. The germline gives CDR1 MDHEN, CDR2 SYDVKM. CDR3 size: 14 residues. The CDR3 protein is CATPVSPNSNEQFF. CDR3 DNA sequence: TGTGCCACTCCCGTGTCCCCCAACAGCAATGAGCAGTTCTTC.

The V call is TRBV11-2, the J call TRBJ1-6; D is uncertain. V was clipped by 5 bases and J by 7 bases, with 9 bases between them. The CDR3 is 13 residues long. Germline V gene sequence: CDR1 SGHAT, CDR2 FQNNGV. The DNA for the CDR3 is TGTGCCAGCAGCCACCCGGGGAATTCACCCCTCCACTTT. Amino acids: CASSHPGNSPLHF.

The chain joins TRBV12-3 or TRBV12-4 to TRBJ1-5; no firm D call. V was shortened by 7 bases and J by 1 base, with 5 bases between the two germline ends. The CDR3 is 12 amino acids. In nucleotides, the CDR3 is TGTGCCAGCACTCTGAGCAATCAGCCCCAGCATTTT. This gives the protein CASTLSNQPQHF.

Regarding this clone: The junction departs from germline at one end; a sequencing error may be responsible. The rearrangement joins TRBV7-9 to TRBJ2-7; 9 nucleotides match TRBD2. This CDR3 has 17 amino acids. In germline, CDR1 is SEHNR, CDR2 FQNEAQ (reference sequence). DNA for the CDR3: TGTGCCAGCAGCTTAGATCGGGCGGATAGCGGGAGCCGCGAGCAGCACTTC. As protein: CASSLDRADSGSREQHF.

V gene TRBV5-6 combines with J gene TRBJ1-5; D is perhaps TRBD1 (5 bases). The V gene's germline CDR1 is SGHDT and CDR2 YYEEEE. The germline V and J ends were trimmed by 0 bases and 5 bases, with 12 bases remaining between them. There are 15 residues in the CDR3. The CDR3 protein is CASSLGQGLYQPQHF. CDR3 nucleotides: TGTGCCAGCAGCTTGGGGCAGGGCTTGTATCAGCCCCAGCATTTT.

The V gene is TRBV18, the J gene TRBJ2-7; D gene unclear. Germline values: CDR1 KGHSH, CDR2 LQKENI. This CDR3 contains 13 residues. V gave up 5 bases and J gave up 6 bases, with 14 bases separating them. The CDR3 DNA reads TGTGCCAGCTCAGCAGGTGGGTTGCGCGAGCAGTACTTC. Translating it yields CASSAGGLREQYF.

J is TRBJ1-6 and V is TRBV18; 9 bases map to TRBD1. With 4 bases clipped from V and 5 bases from J, the junction kept 3 bases outside the gene matches. Germline lookup yields CDR1 KGHSH and CDR2 LQKENI. This CDR3 is built from 15 residues. The CDR3 region has the DNA TGTGCCAGCTCACAAAGGACAGGGGATAATTCACCCCTCCACTTT. Amino acid sequence: CASSQRTGDNSPLHF.

The chain joins TRBV5-6 to TRBJ2-4, with 10 bases matching TRBD2. Germline CDR1 is SGHDT and CDR2 is YYEEEE. The CDR3 runs 17 residues. J lost 0 bases, V lost 4 bases, and 7 bases had no gene match. The CDR3 nucleotides are TGTGCCAGCAGCCGCCGGACTAGCGGAATAGCCAAAAACATTCAGTACTTC. It yields the protein CASSRRTSGIAKNIQYF.

The chain has TRBV30 and TRBJ2-7, with no clear D. CDR1 GTSNPN and CDR2 SVGIG come from the germline V gene (reference sequence). Trimming left V 2 bases short and J 3 bases short, with 11 bases between. CDR3 length equals 13 residues. Here the CDR3 DNA reads TGTGCCTGGAGTTCAGAAGTATTCTACGAGCAGTACGTC. It codes for CAWSSEVFYEQYV.

This clone came up once. The chain joins TRBV2 to TRBJ1-1; D unclear. Germline CDR1 reads SNHLY; CDR2 reads FYNNEI. V lost 5 bases and J lost 5, with 12 bases in between. The length of the CDR3 is 13 residues. DNA for the CDR3: TGTGCCAGCAGTTACCAACAGAGTACTGAAGCTTTCTTT. Translating gives CASSYQQSTEAFF.

The chain employs TRBV2 and TRBJ2-5, with TRBD2 identical over 7 bases. Looked up from germline, CDR1 is SNHLY and CDR2 is FYNNEI. CDR3 length equals 13 residues. J lost 3 bases, V lost 3 bases, and 1 base had no gene match. The CDR3 here is CASSDAGEETQYF. Written as DNA, the CDR3 is TGTGCCAGCAGTGATGCGGGAGAAGAGACCCAGTACTTC.

This chain joins TRBV28 and TRBJ1-1, with TRBD1 as a possible D gene (6 bases). V shed 6 bases and J shed 3 bases, with 20 bases lying between them. The CDR3 sequence is 16 residues long. Germline V CDR1 and CDR2: MDHEN, SYDVKM. The CDR3, as DNA: TGTGCCAGCAGCGATGGGGGCTCCCGAGGGGACACTGAAGCTTTCTTT. It specifies CASSDGGSRGDTEAFF.

The V and J genes are TRBV2 and TRBJ2-7, with TRBD2 as a possible D gene (6 bases). Trimming pared 5 bases from V and 2 bases from J, leaving 10 bases between. From germline, CDR1 is SNHLY and CDR2 FYNNEI. The length of the CDR3 is 13 residues. Here the CDR3 DNA reads TGTGCCAGCAGTAGCGGGCCTACCTACGAGCAGTACTTC. Translating it yields CASSSGPTYEQYF.

This rearrangement joins TRBV3-1 (or the pseudogene TRBV3-2) to TRBJ1-2; a weak D match, TRBD1 (6 bases). Germline V gene lookup returns CDR1 LGHDT and CDR2 YNNKEL (reference sequence). The CDR3 runs 14 residues. The V end lost 4 bases, the J end lost 2 bases, and 11 bases lay between the germline ends. This CDR3 reads CASSRRQANYGYTF. CDR3 DNA sequence: TGTGCCAGCAGCCGACGACAGGCCAACTATGGCTACACCTTC.

J is TRBJ1-2 and V is TRBV15; TRBD1 might be the D (5 bases). CDR1 is LNHNV and CDR2 is YYDKDF in the germline V gene (reference sequence). This CDR3 spans 14 amino acids. Between the trimmed V and J ends, which lost 1 base and 3 bases, there was a span of 9 bases. The CDR3 bases are TGTGCCACCAGCAGAGGCGCGACAGACTATGGCTACACCTTC. This encodes CATSRGATDYGYTF.